The clone carrying this T cell receptor beta chain was detected once. These data belong to a study of blood T cell repertoires in COVID-19. Study context: Collection of acute and convalescent COVID-19 samples took place in the United States, Italy and Spain. Sample material is recorded as cDNA or gDNA derived from T cells, B-cell-depleted T cells, or PBMCs.

Source study methods: Reference gene primer amplification in the assay estimated nucleated cell counts. Libraries were prepared by immunoSEQ multiplex PCR; TCRdb keeps only in-frame clonotypes and omits some of them. V and J calls and clone size are those listed in that table; D and trimming were worked out from the DNA. The profile shows about 51,000 clones, about 88% of them singletons. This CDR3 has 15 amino acids. CDR1 and CDR2 (germline): SGHNT, YYREEE (reference sequence). Unmatched junction bases numbered 2, after V lost 0 bases and J lost 3 bases. The sequence came from a man aged 60-69 years with acute or convalescent COVID-19. Material: peripheral blood. The chain has TRBV5-4 and TRBJ2-1; TRBD2 matches 8 bases. CDR3 region: CASSLGGGIYNEQFF. The CDR3 DNA sequence: TGTGCCAGCAGCTTGGGCGGGGGGATCTACAATGAGCAGTTCTTC.